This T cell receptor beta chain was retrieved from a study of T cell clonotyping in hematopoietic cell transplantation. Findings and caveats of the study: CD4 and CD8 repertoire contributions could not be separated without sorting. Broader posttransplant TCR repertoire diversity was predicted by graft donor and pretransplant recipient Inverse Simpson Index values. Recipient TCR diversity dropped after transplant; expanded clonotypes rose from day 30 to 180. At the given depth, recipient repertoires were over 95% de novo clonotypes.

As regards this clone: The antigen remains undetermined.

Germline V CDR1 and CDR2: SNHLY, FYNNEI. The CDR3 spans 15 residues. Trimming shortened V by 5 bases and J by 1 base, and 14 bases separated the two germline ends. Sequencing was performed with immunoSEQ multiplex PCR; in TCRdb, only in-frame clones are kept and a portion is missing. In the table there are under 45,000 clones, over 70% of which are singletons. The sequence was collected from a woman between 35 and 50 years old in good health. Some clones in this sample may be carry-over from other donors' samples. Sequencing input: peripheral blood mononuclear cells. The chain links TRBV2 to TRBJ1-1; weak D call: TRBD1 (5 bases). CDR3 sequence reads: CASSKERQTNTEAFF. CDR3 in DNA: TGTGCCAGCAGTAAAGAGCGACAGACGAACACTGAAGCTTTCTTT.